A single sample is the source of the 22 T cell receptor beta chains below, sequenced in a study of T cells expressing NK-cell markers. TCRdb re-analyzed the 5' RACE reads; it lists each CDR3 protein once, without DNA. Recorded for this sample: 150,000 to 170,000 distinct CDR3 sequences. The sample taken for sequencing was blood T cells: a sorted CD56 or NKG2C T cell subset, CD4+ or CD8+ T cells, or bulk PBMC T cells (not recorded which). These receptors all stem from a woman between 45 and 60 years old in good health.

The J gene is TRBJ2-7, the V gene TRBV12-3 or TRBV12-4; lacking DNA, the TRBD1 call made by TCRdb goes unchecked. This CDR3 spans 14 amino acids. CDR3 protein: CASSLVGNAYEQYF.

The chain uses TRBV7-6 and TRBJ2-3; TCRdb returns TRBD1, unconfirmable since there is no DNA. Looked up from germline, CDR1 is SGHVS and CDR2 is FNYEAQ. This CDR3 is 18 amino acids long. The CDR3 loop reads CASSLEVVGQGRTDTQYF.

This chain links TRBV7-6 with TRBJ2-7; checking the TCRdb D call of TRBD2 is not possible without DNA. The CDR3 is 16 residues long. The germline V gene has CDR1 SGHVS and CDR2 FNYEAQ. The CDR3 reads CASSPWTSGSRDEQYF.

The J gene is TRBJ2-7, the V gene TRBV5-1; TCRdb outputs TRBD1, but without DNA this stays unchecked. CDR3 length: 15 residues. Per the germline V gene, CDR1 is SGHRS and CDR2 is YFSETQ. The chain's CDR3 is CASSLAWDRVGEQYF.

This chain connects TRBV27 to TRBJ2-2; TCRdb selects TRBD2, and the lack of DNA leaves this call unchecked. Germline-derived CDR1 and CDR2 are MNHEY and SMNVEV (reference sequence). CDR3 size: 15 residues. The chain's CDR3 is CASMGLDPYTGELFF.

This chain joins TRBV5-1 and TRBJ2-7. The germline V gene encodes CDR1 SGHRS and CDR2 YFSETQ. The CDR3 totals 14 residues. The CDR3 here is CASSLELGSYEQYF.

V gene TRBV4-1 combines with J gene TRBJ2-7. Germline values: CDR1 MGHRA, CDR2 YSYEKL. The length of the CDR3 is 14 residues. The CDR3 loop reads CASSPSGGVDEQYF.

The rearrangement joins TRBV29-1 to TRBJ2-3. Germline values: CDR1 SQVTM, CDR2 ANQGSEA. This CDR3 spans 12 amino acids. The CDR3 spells CSVKLAPDTQYF.

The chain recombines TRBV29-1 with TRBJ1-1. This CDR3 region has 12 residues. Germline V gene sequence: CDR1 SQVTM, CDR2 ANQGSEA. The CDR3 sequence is CSAVAGGTEAFF.

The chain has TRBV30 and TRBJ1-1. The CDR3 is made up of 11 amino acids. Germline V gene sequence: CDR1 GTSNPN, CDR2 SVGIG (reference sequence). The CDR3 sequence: CACQVGTEAFF.

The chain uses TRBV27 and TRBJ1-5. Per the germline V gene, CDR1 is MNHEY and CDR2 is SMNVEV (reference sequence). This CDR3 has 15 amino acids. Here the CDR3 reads CASSSLDGSHQPQHF.

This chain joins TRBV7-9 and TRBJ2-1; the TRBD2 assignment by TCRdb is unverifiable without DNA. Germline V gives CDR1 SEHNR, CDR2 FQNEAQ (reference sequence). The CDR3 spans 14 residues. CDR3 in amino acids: CASSLASGRDEQFF.

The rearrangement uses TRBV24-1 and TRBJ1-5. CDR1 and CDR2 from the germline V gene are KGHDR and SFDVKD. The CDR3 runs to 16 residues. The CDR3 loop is CATSDAWGRGEQPQHF.

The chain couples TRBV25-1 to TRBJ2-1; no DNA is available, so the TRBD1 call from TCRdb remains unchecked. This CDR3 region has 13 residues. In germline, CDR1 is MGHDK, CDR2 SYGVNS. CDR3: CASSVKGYNEQFF.

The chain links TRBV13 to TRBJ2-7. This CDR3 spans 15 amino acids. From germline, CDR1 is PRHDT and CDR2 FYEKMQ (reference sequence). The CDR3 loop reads CASSLGAGDLYEQYF. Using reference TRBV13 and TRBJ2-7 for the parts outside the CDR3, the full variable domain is AAGVIQSPRHLIKEKRETATLKCYPIPRHDTVYWYQQGPGQDPQFLISFYEKMQSDKGSIPDRFSAQQFSDYHSELNMSSLELGDSALYFCASSLGAGDLYEQYFGPGTRLTVT.

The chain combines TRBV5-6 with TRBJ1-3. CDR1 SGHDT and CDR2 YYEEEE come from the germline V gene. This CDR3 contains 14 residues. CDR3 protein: CASSFSRSGNTIYF.

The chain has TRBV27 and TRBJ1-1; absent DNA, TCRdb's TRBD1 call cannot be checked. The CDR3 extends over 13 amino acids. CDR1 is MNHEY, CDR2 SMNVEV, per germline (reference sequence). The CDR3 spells CASSQKTGAEAFF.

The CDR3 region is CASSAPMGQGAHTQYF. The chain uses TRBV9 and TRBJ2-3; no DNA is available, so the TRBD1 call from TCRdb remains unchecked. Germline CDR1 SGDLS, CDR2 YYNGEE. This CDR3 has 16 residues.

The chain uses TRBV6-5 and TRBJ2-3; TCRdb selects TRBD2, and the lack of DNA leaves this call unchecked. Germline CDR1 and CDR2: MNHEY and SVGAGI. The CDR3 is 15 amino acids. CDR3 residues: CASARLAGGTDTQYF.

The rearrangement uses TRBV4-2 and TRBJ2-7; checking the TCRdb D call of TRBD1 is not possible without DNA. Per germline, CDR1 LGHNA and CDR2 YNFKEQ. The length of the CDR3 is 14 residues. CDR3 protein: CASSPPGSYYEQYF.

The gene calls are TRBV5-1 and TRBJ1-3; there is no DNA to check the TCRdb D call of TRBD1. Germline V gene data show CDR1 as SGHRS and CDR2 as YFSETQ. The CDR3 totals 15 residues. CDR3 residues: CASSPDSVSGNTIYF.

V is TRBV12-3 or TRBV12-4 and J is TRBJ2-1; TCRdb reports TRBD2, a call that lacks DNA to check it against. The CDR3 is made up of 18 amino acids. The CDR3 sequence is CASSFGTLAGAYYNEQFF.